This T cell receptor (beta chain) appears in the sequencing data of a study of T cell responses to AZD1222 COVID-19 vaccine listed by TCRdb under 2021. Regarding the study in general: Because spike-specific TCR depth and breadth did not differ between the two schedules, AZD1222 recipients who got a second dose at roughly 4 weeks were pooled with those who got a second dose at roughly 12 weeks. Trial participants were enrolled into age subgroups of 18-55, 56-69 and 70-plus years, which contained about 160, 30 and 59 TCR-sequenced participants, respectively. A total of 233 trial participants underwent TCR sequencing, of whom some 200 had received two doses of AZD1222 and approximately 25 had received two doses of the MenACWY control vaccine. What the authors observed across the whole study: Conclusions about previously exposed vaccinees are limited, since just a handful of AZD1222 recipients were seropositive for SARS-CoV-2 at baseline. Spike-specific TCR breadth and depth rose significantly after two AZD1222 doses compared with day 0 and with MenACWY recipients. Reportedly, close to half of the unique spike-specific TCRs recognized epitopes lying outside the regions that are mutated in the B.1.351 and B.1.1.7 variants. Participants were mostly white British and included more females than males, and it was suggested by the authors that clonal diversity may have been underestimated. Because no samples from the day 14 peak response were available, repertoires could be characterized only after the peak T cell response. CD4 TCRs associated with the vaccine covered the entire spike protein, and the dominant responses were in regions 160-218 and 743-854. In the small 56-69-year group, the increase in depth fell short of significance, most likely because of low power.

According to the study, the label for this sample's time point signals: baseline before first vaccination. Vaccinee samples were obtained from the UK trials COV001 and COV002, which included a single-blind randomized controlled phase 2/3 trial of AZD1222 (ChAdOx1 nCoV-19) in healthy adults. For TCRbeta chain sequencing, PBMC samples were collected from trial participants at day 0 and at day 28 after the second dose. The CDR3 goes from the cysteine to the phenylalanine over 14 residues. Only the CDR3 part of the read is kept: 42 bases, read in frame from the first base. A distance of 8 bases separates the germline ends of V and J, which lose 6 bases and 0 bases respectively. Per the germline V gene, MDHEN is the CDR1 and SYDVKM is the CDR2. The CDR3 regions of human TCRbeta chains were analyzed by immunosequencing. The authors' pipeline ran thus. Repertoire TCRs were matched against a reference library of SARS-CoV-2-specific TCRs generated with the MIRA antigen-specificity platform. Breadth meant the fraction of unique TCRs that were SARS-CoV-2-associated, whereas depth meant the fraction of total T cells that were SARS-CoV-2-associated. Each spike-specific TCR was assigned to its reactive spike region and to a CD4 or CD8 class using the MIRA data. Log10-transformed breadth and depth values were compared by one-way ANOVA with Sidak's multiple comparisons tests. This immuneACCESS table, as held by TCRdb, lists in-frame sequences with V and J called but not all clones. Of the missing ones, under half trace to an unresolved V gene in checked studies; the others have no known cause. V and J calls and clone size are as listed in that table; D and trimming were resolved from the DNA. For this sample the table gives 75,000 to 100,000 clones, of which roughly 90% were detected only once. Jointly, the top ten make up 26% of the sample.

Of note for this clone: Its binding antigen is unknown. No much larger clonotype is one base removed from it; base qualities were not supplied.

The sequences come from peripheral blood, collected on day 0 of AZD1222 vaccination. This clonotype originated in an adult in good health. The chain is made from TRBV28 and TRBJ1-4; confidence is insufficient to name the D gene. The CDR3 reads as follows: CASRSSATNEKLFF. The nucleotide sequence reads as follows: TGTGCCAGCAGATCCAGTGCAACTAATGAAAAACTGTTTTTT.